Below are 32 T cell receptor beta chains sequenced from a single sample in a study of glioma-infiltrating T cells after dendritic cell vaccination. Noted time point: after dendritic cell vaccination, including at tumor progression/relapse. TCRdb keeps only in-frame clones here, not all; method: immunoSEQ multiplex PCR. The top ten hold 2% to 2.5% of the sample, which has 85,000 to 100,000 clones, around four fifths seen once. This specimen was blood, taken after dendritic cell vaccination. These receptors were taken from a human donor with glioblastoma.

The chain joins TRBV10-3 to TRBJ2-2; 11 nucleotides match TRBD2. The V gene end was trimmed by 5 bases and the J gene end by 4 bases; junction bases not matched to a gene: 3. The germline CDR1 and CDR2 sequences are ENHRY and SYGVKD. This CDR3 has 15 residues. CDR3 in amino acids: CAISLAGGVTGELFF. Here the CDR3 DNA reads TGTGCCATCAGTCTAGCGGGGGGAGTCACCGGGGAGCTGTTTTTT.

The V call is TRBV7-8, the J call TRBJ2-1; D gene ambiguous. Per germline, CDR1 SGHVS and CDR2 FQNEAQ. Trimming took off 1 base at V and 5 bases at J, with 9 bases between the two ends. This CDR3 spans 14 amino acids. The chain's CDR3 is CASSLGLNNNEQFF. The CDR3 DNA reads TGTGCCAGCAGCTTAGGGCTCAACAACAATGAGCAGTTCTTC. The full variable domain, rest sourced from reference TRBV7-8 and TRBJ2-1, is GAGVSQSPRYKVAKRGQDVALRCDPISGHVSLFWYQQALGQGPEFLTYFQNEAQLDKSGLPSDRFFAERPEGSVSTLKIQRTQQEDSAVYLCASSLGLNNNEQFFGPGTRLTVL.

This clone was seen a few times. The chain links TRBV4-1 to TRBJ2-2; D is ambiguous. Germline V gene sequence: CDR1 MGHRA, CDR2 YSYEKL. The CDR3 is 14 residues long. Trimming stripped 11 bases from V and 5 bases from J, with 18 bases between. DNA for the CDR3: TGCGCCGTACGGGTGGCCCCGGTGACCGGGGAGCTGTTTTTT. This encodes CAVRVAPVTGELFF.

The chain joins TRBV19 to TRBJ2-5, with 7 bases fitting TRBD1. CDR1 LNHDA and CDR2 SQIVND come from the germline V gene (reference sequence). CDR3 size: 15 residues. V gave up 4 bases and J gave up 1 base; unmatched junction bases: 6. The CDR3 loop reads CASSRSGQVQETQYF. In nucleotides, the CDR3 is TGTGCCAGTAGTAGGAGTGGACAGGTCCAAGAGACCCAGTACTTC.

This rearrangement joins TRBV13 to TRBJ2-7, with 11 positions matching TRBD2. Unmatched junction bases numbered 10, after V lost 4 bases and J lost 5 bases. Germline V gene data show CDR1 as PRHDT and CDR2 as FYEKMQ (reference sequence). The CDR3 has 16 amino acids. DNA of the CDR3: TGTGCCAGCAGCTCGAATCTAGCGGGAGGAATCAACGAGCAGTACGTC. Amino acids: CASSSNLAGGINEQYV.

This chain uses TRBV7-3 with TRBJ1-5, with D possibly matching TRBD1 (6 bases). The CDR3 consists of 18 residues. Trimming cost V 0 bases and J 5 bases, with 20 bases left between them. Germline V gene data show CDR1 as SGHTA and CDR2 as FQGTGA. In DNA, the CDR3 is TGTGCCAGCAGCTTAACCCCTTCGTTGGACAGCTTAGATCAGCCCCAGCATTTT. It encodes CASSLTPSLDSLDQPQHF.

The gene calls are TRBV29-1 and TRBJ2-2; 7 bases align to TRBD1. The V and J ends lost 7 bases and 4 bases, in that order; junction bases with no gene match: 9. CDR1 SQVTM and CDR2 ANQGSEA come from the germline V gene. This CDR3 spans 14 amino acids. The DNA for the CDR3 is TGCAGCGCCGACAGGGATGGAGGCACCGGGGAGCTGTTTTTT. This gives the protein CSADRDGGTGELFF.

V gene TRBV4-1 combines with J gene TRBJ1-1; D gene ambiguous. Germline CDR1 reads MGHRA; CDR2 reads YSYEKL. CDR3 length: 15 amino acids. Between the trimmed V and J ends, which lost 1 base and 4 bases, there was a span of 13 bases. CDR3 residues: CASSQAEGRTTEAFF. The CDR3 DNA reads TGCGCCAGCAGCCAAGCAGAGGGTCGGACCACTGAAGCTTTCTTT.

The chain employs TRBV18 and TRBJ2-4; D gene ambiguous. CDR3 length: 14 residues. Germline CDR1 and CDR2: KGHSH and LQKENI. V was trimmed by 0 bases and J by 13 bases, leaving 16 bases between them. The CDR3 DNA sequence: TGTGCCAGCTCACCACCGGCGAGTCAGGTTCAGCAGTACTTC. Translation gives CASSPPASQVQQYF.

The rearrangement uses TRBV2 and TRBJ2-5; 10 bases are shared with TRBD2. The germline CDR1 and CDR2 sequences are SNHLY and FYNNEI. The J segment lost 5 bases and the V segment lost 6 bases, leaving 9 bases of the junction unmatched. CDR3 length: 15 residues. The CDR3 DNA follows: TGTGCCAGCAGCGCTTTAGCGGGGGGTGCGGAGACCCAGTACTTC. Protein product: CASSALAGGAETQYF.

J is TRBJ2-3 and V is TRBV2; D unresolved. Trimming removed 6 bases from V and 1 base from J, with 11 bases in between. The CDR3 runs 14 residues. Germline V gene lookup returns CDR1 SNHLY and CDR2 FYNNEI. This chain's CDR3 is CASSPQAGTDTQYF. CDR3 DNA: TGTGCCAGCAGCCCCCAGGCCGGCACAGATACGCAGTATTTT.

The rearrangement uses TRBV6-5 and TRBJ1-2, with D tentatively TRBD1 (5 bases). Per germline, CDR1 MNHEY and CDR2 SVGAGI. The CDR3 length is 11 residues. The germline V and J ends were trimmed by 4 bases and 6 bases, with 6 bases remaining between them. The CDR3 region has the DNA TGTGCCAGCAGTTGGGGCGATGGCTACACCTTC. As protein: CASSWGDGYTF.

The chain combines TRBV23-1 with TRBJ1-5; TRBD1 agrees at 8 bases. TRBV23-1 is treated as an ORF (open reading frame) with a function not yet certain. The CDR3 contains 16 residues. V trimming: 0 bases; J trimming: 6 bases; junction bases outside the gene matches: 7. The chain's CDR3 is CASSQSRQGSGQPQHF. DNA for the CDR3: TGCGCCAGCAGTCAATCTCGACAGGGGAGCGGTCAGCCCCAGCATTTT.

In its sample, this clone was seen a few times. The chain combines TRBV5-1 with TRBJ1-5, with D hard to call. Germline V gene sequence: CDR1 SGHRS, CDR2 YFSETQ. The CDR3 loop spans 15 amino acids. As DNA, the CDR3 is TGCGCTAGTACCCCTGGCCCGGAGGACAATCAGCCCCAGCATTTT. Translation gives CASTPGPEDNQPQHF.

This clone was seen just once. The rearrangement joins TRBV6-5 to TRBJ2-7; D perhaps matches TRBD1 (5 bases). Trimming cost V 5 bases and J 3 bases, with 11 bases left between them. From germline, CDR1 is MNHEY and CDR2 SVGAGI. CDR3 length: 13 amino acids. The DNA of the CDR3 is TGTGCCAGCAGTCCCCGCAGGGACTACGAGCAGTACGTC. It yields the protein CASSPRRDYEQYV.

V gene TRBV6-6 combines with J gene TRBJ2-7, with 9 bases lining up with TRBD1. V was pared by 4 bases and J by 0 bases, with 4 bases of the junction left unmatched. The CDR3 totals 15 residues. CDR1 and CDR2 from the germline V gene are MNHNY and SVGAGI (reference sequence). The CDR3: CASSSGTGSSYEQYV. DNA of the CDR3: TGTGCCAGCAGTTCCGGGACAGGGAGCTCCTACGAGCAGTACGTC.

V gene TRBV25-1 combines with J gene TRBJ2-1, with TRBD1 as a possible D gene (6 bases). The V end lost 4 bases, the J end lost 4 bases, and 11 bases lay between the germline ends. The CDR3 sequence is 14 residues long. Germline CDR1 reads MGHDK; CDR2 reads SYGVNS. The CDR3 DNA follows: TGTGCCAGCAGTGTACCAGGGGATTACAATGAGCAGTTCTTC. Amino acid sequence: CASSVPGDYNEQFF. Drawing the rest from reference TRBV25-1 and TRBJ2-1, the complete variable domain is EADIYQTPRYLVIGTGKKITLECSQTMGHDKMYWYQQDPGMELHLIHYSYGVNSTEKGDLSSESTVSRIRTEHFPLTLESARPSHTSQYLCASSVPGDYNEQFFGPGTRLTVL.

This clone was counted once. The rearrangement links TRBV29-1 to TRBJ1-1; TRBD1 might be the D (5 bases). CDR3 length equals 15 residues. Trimming removed 7 bases from V and 2 bases from J, with 20 bases in between. Germline lookup yields CDR1 SQVTM and CDR2 ANQGSEA. The CDR3 region is CSGRGTPEGNTEAFF. CDR3 DNA: TGCAGCGGGAGAGGGACTCCAGAGGGAAACACTGAAGCTTTCTTT.

This rearrangement joins TRBV5-8 to TRBJ2-1; 8 bases are shared with TRBD2. The CDR3 runs 14 residues. V lost 7 bases, J lost 6 bases, and 9 bases stayed unmatched. Per germline, CDR1 SGHTS and CDR2 YDEGEE. CDR3 residues: CASAPGGPSNEQFF. DNA for the CDR3: TGTGCCAGCGCTCCGGGGGGGCCTTCCAATGAGCAGTTCTTC. Full variable domain (missing parts from reference TRBV5-8 and TRBJ2-1): EAGVTQSPTHLIKTRGQQATLRCSPISGHTSVYWYQQALGLGLQFLLWYDEGEERNRGNFPPRFSGRQFPNYSSELNVNALELEDSALYLCASAPGGPSNEQFFGPGTRLTVL.

The V gene is TRBV5-1, the J gene TRBJ2-5, with TRBD1 matching over 10 bases. The germline V gene encodes CDR1 SGHRS and CDR2 YFSETQ. CDR3 length: 17 residues. The V segment lost 2 bases and the J segment 2 bases; nucleotides outside the gene matches: 9. In nucleotides, the CDR3 is TGCGCCAGCAGCTTACAATCCGGGACAGGGGTACAAGAGACCCAGTACTTC. As protein: CASSLQSGTGVQETQYF.

The chain combines TRBV5-4 with TRBJ2-7; 7 bases are a match to TRBD1. The CDR3 is 14 residues long. Germline CDR1 reads SGHNT; CDR2 reads YYREEE (reference sequence). V trimming: 3 bases; J trimming: 6 bases; junction bases outside the gene matches: 9. CDR3 in amino acids: CASSSWDSLSEQYF. CDR3 in DNA: TGTGCCAGCAGCTCATGGGACAGTCTCTCCGAGCAGTACTTC.

This clone was detected only a few times. The chain employs TRBV19 and TRBJ2-3; weak D call: TRBD2 (6 bases). Germline V gene sequence: CDR1 LNHDA, CDR2 SQIVND (reference sequence). V dropped 3 bases and J dropped 2 bases, with 9 bases sitting between them. The CDR3 contains 14 residues. The CDR3: CASSIGSNTDTQYF. The CDR3 DNA reads TGTGCCAGTAGTATCGGGAGTAACACAGATACGCAGTATTTT. The full variable domain, rest sourced from reference TRBV19 and TRBJ2-3, is DGGITQSPKYLFRKEGQNVTLSCEQNLNHDAMYWYRQDPGQGLRLIYYSQIVNDFQKGDIAEGYSVSREKKESFPLTVTSAQKNPTAFYLCASSIGSNTDTQYFGPGTRLTVL.

The gene calls are TRBV5-1 and TRBJ2-1, with TRBD2 matching over 15 bases. The CDR3 runs 16 residues. Germline trimming cut 3 bases from V and 7 bases from J; bases unmatched to any gene: 5. Germline V gene lookup returns CDR1 SGHRS and CDR2 YFSETQ. Written as DNA, the CDR3 is TGCGCCAGCAGCTCGGGACTAGCGGGGGGTGGGAATGAGCAGTTCTTC. Its protein product is CASSSGLAGGGNEQFF.

The chain carries TRBV6-1 and TRBJ2-7; maybe TRBD1 (6 bases). This CDR3 is 15 amino acids long. V was cut by 7 bases and J by 2 bases, with 18 bases left in between. Per the germline V gene, CDR1 is MNHNS and CDR2 is SASEGT. The CDR3 region has the DNA TGTGCCAGCACCAGAGAAGTGACAGGTGCCTACGAGCAGTACGTC. It encodes CASTREVTGAYEQYV.

The V call is TRBV28, the J call TRBJ2-5; maybe TRBD2 (5 bases). Germline V lookup: CDR1 MDHEN, CDR2 SYDVKM. The CDR3 consists of 15 residues. V was shortened by 5 bases and J by 5 bases, with 18 bases between the two germline ends. CDR3 bases: TGTGCCAGCAGTCCGCCTCCCCCACCGGGGGAGACCCAGTACTTC. Protein: CASSPPPPPGETQYF.

CDR3 in amino acids: CASRRDFPDTQYF. The DNA for the CDR3 is TGCGCCAGCAGGCGGGACTTCCCAGATACGCAGTATTTT. The genes are TRBV23-1 and TRBJ2-3; a weak D match, TRBD2 (6 bases). TRBV23-1 is reported as an ORF; its role is uncertain. Trimming pared 6 bases from V and 4 bases from J, leaving 11 bases between. The CDR3 consists of 13 residues.

This clone was seen a handful of times. V and J are TRBV19 and TRBJ2-7; TRBD1 matches 7 bases. This CDR3 contains 14 residues. The V gene's germline CDR1 is LNHDA and CDR2 SQIVND (reference sequence). Trimming took 6 bases from V and 2 from J; bases not matched to a gene: 7. The CDR3 DNA follows: TGTGCCAGTAGGGGGGACAGACCCCCCTACGAGCAGTACTTC. It yields the protein CASRGDRPPYEQYF. Looking up the rest from reference TRBV19 and TRBJ2-7 gives the full variable domain: DGGITQSPKYLFRKEGQNVTLSCEQNLNHDAMYWYRQDPGQGLRLIYYSQIVNDFQKGDIAEGYSVSREKKESFPLTVTSAQKNPTAFYLCASRGDRPPYEQYFGPGTRLTVT.

The sample holds a few counts of this clone. The genes are TRBV5-4 and TRBJ1-1, with TRBD1 as a possible D gene (5 bases). The germline V gene encodes CDR1 SGHNT and CDR2 YYREEE (reference sequence). This CDR3 region has 15 residues. The germline V and J ends were trimmed by 6 bases and 4 bases, with 19 bases remaining between them. DNA of the CDR3: TGTGCCAGCAAAACTCATTGGGAGGGGCTCACTGAAGCTTTCTTT. The encoded protein is CASKTHWEGLTEAFF.

This clone occurred a few times. This chain uses TRBV27 with TRBJ1-3, with D unclear. Germline V gene lookup returns CDR1 MNHEY and CDR2 SMNVEV (reference sequence). V dropped 4 bases and J dropped 0 bases, with 7 bases sitting between them. The CDR3 extends over 14 amino acids. DNA of the CDR3: TGTGCCAGCAGTTCGCGGAACTCTGGAAACACCATATATTTT. The encoded protein is CASSSRNSGNTIYF.

The chain recombines TRBV19 with TRBJ1-2; 8 bases fit TRBD1. Germline V gives CDR1 LNHDA, CDR2 SQIVND (reference sequence). The trim removed 4 bases at V and 8 bases at J, leaving 6 bases unmatched. The CDR3 totals 13 residues. The CDR3 here is CASSNDRGLGYTF. The CDR3 DNA is TGTGCCAGTAGTAACGACAGGGGACTCGGCTACACCTTC.

The genes are TRBV9 and TRBJ2-3; D ambiguous. There are 15 residues in the CDR3. CDR1 SGDLS and CDR2 YYNGEE come from the germline V gene. The V and J ends lost 0 bases and 4 bases respectively, with 12 bases between them. DNA of the CDR3: TGTGCCAGCAGCGTAGGGAACTCGGGTGCAGATACGCAGTATTTT. Amino acids: CASSVGNSGADTQYF.

The rearrangement uses TRBV7-2 and TRBJ1-1; D perhaps matches TRBD1 (6 bases). V lost 5 bases, J lost 0 bases, and 10 bases lay in between. This CDR3 has 14 amino acids. Germline V lookup: CDR1 SGHTA, CDR2 FQGNSA. In nucleotides, the CDR3 is TGTGCCAGCAGCCGAGGACAGATGAACACTGAAGCTTTCTTT. This sequence encodes CASSRGQMNTEAFF.